Described below is a single T cell receptor (beta chain) sequence and its context. The CDR3 contains 16 residues. CDR1 and CDR2 (germline): SGHDN, FVKESK. V was cut by 2 bases and J by 3 bases, with 13 bases left in between. TCRdb analysed the RT-PCR reads with MiXCR anew, one entry per CDR3 protein. The sample includes around 700,000 distinct CDR3 sequences, 14% of them seen just once. The material sequenced was memory CD4+ T cells from blood. This clonotype was sampled from a female donor in good health, serving as a healthy control. The V and J genes are TRBV14 and TRBJ2-2; D ambiguous. CDR3 protein: CASSQRAATDTGELFF. The DNA of the CDR3 is TGTGCCAGCAGCCAACGGGCAGCGACCGACACCGGGGAGCTGTTTTTT. The full variable domain, with the rest looked up from reference TRBV14 and TRBJ2-2, is EAGVTQFPSHSVIEKGQTVTLRCDPISGHDNLYWYRRVMGKEIKFLLHFVKESKQDESGMPNNRFLAERTGGTYSTLKVQPAELEDSGVYFCASSQRAATDTGELFFGEGSRLTVL.